Listed here are 31 T cell receptor beta chains from one sample, sequenced in a study of blood T cells in healthy people across ages. Together with a sample-barcoded 5' primer, a J-beta primer mix was included in a second PCR lasting roughly 6 to 12 cycles. MiXCR, run by TCRdb on the 5' RACE reads, gives a single entry per CDR3 protein. The repertoire holds about 780,000 distinct CDR3 sequences, with around half as singletons. The specimen was blood. All receptors derive from a man aged 80 or over in good health.

This clonotype showed up just a few times. The genes are TRBV10-3 and TRBJ2-7; 8 nucleotides line up with TRBD1. This CDR3 has 14 amino acids. CDR1 is ENHRY, CDR2 SYGVKD, per germline. With V trimmed by 8 bases and J by 4 bases, 10 bases remained unmatched. The CDR3 coding sequence is TGTGCCATCTCCTCGCCAGGGGGCGAATACGAGCAGTACTTC. Its protein is CAISSPGGEYEQYF.

This clonotype has only one observation. The junction departs from germline at one end; a sequencing error may be responsible. CDR3 sequence: CSVSTGSGANILTF. Here the CDR3 DNA reads TGCAGCGTAAGCACCGGCTCTGGGGCCAACATCCTGACTTTC. This sequence joins TRBV29-1 and TRBJ2-6; a weak D match, TRBD1 (5 bases). Germline V gene sequence: CDR1 SQVTM, CDR2 ANQGSEA. The CDR3 totals 14 residues.

The rearrangement uses TRBV11-2 and TRBJ2-1; D call uncertain. The CDR3 runs to 15 residues. CDR1 and CDR2 (germline): SGHAT, FQNNGV. Trimming took off 0 bases at V and 8 bases at J, with 14 bases between the two ends. DNA for the CDR3: TGTGCCAGCAGCTTAGATCGGATAGAAACCTATGAGCAGTTCTTC. It is translated as CASSLDRIETYEQFF.

This clonotype was counted only a few times. V usage is TRBV12-3 or TRBV12-4 and J usage is TRBJ2-7; 10 nucleotides agree with TRBD2. J was trimmed by 4 bases and V by 6 bases; bases with no gene match: 3. This CDR3 has 13 residues. The CDR3 is CASRGTSVYEQYF. The CDR3 coding sequence is TGTGCCAGCAGAGGGACTAGCGTGTACGAGCAGTACTTC.

This clonotype was observed at least ten times. The chain employs TRBV2 and TRBJ2-5; 8 positions match TRBD1. V shed 5 bases, J shed 5 bases, and the junction held 7 bases outside the gene matches. The germline CDR1 and CDR2 sequences are SNHLY and FYNNEI. The CDR3 consists of 14 residues. The CDR3 DNA follows: TGTGCCAGCAGTCCGAGGACAGGGTGGGAGACCCAGTACTTC. Amino acids: CASSPRTGWETQYF.

V is TRBV28 and J is TRBJ2-1; no clear D. This CDR3 has 13 amino acids. V lost 5 bases to trimming and J lost 8 bases, with 13 bases between them. CDR1 MDHEN and CDR2 SYDVKM come from the germline V gene. The CDR3 region is CASSIPRPDEQFF. CDR3 DNA sequence: TGTGCCAGCAGTATCCCTCGGCCTGATGAGCAGTTCTTC.

This clonotype has only one observation. V usage is TRBV4-2 and J usage is TRBJ2-7; tentative D call: TRBD2 (5 bases). From germline, CDR1 is LGHNA and CDR2 YNFKEQ. The CDR3 length is 16 residues. V dropped 1 base and J dropped 5 bases, with 18 bases sitting between them. CDR3: CASSQVVGKTIHEQYF. In DNA form, the CDR3 reads TGTGCCAGCAGCCAAGTGGTCGGGAAGACTATCCACGAGCAGTACTTC.

The rearrangement links TRBV20-1 to TRBJ1-2; 8 bases are shared with TRBD1. Germline lookup yields CDR1 DFQATT and CDR2 SNEGSKA (reference sequence). CDR3 size: 16 residues. Losses at the gene ends were 0 bases for V and 4 bases for J; bases not matched to a gene: 10. In nucleotides, the CDR3 is TGCAGTGCTAGAGACCGGACAGGGAAGGGTAGCTATGGCTACACCTTC. Protein: CSARDRTGKGSYGYTF.

The table lists this clonotype with a few counts. V and J are TRBV7-2 and TRBJ2-7; 8 bases are shared with TRBD2. In germline, CDR1 is SGHTA, CDR2 FQGNSA. The ends lost 1 base at V and 3 bases at J; junction bases unmatched: 5. The CDR3 extends over 15 amino acids. The CDR3 nucleotides read TGTGCCAGCAGCTTAGATACTAGCGGTATCTACGAGCAGTACTTC. It yields the protein CASSLDTSGIYEQYF.

This clonotype has only a few counts. This chain uses TRBV29-1 with TRBJ2-1; 12 bases map to TRBD2. The CDR3 contains 14 residues. Germline CDR1 and CDR2: SQVTM and ANQGSEA. V gave up 7 bases and J gave up 9 bases; unmatched junction bases: 10. The CDR3 DNA follows: TGCAGCGCTGAGACTAGCGGGAGTTGGGGTGAGCAGTTCTTC. This encodes CSAETSGSWGEQFF.

In regard to this clonotype: Sequence at one end of the junction differs from germline and may be a read error. CDR3 sequence reads: CAGSFGGRLGLVDFTDTQYF. As DNA, the CDR3 is TGTGCCGGCAGCTTTGGCGGGCGTCTCGGGCTAGTGGACTTCACAGATACGCAGTATTTT. The chain links TRBV11-3 to TRBJ2-3, with D possibly being TRBD2 (5 bases). The CDR3 has 20 amino acids. Germline V CDR1 and CDR2: SGHNT, YENEEA.

This clonotype was detected only once. The chain is built from TRBV20-1 and TRBJ1-2, with 7 bases matching TRBD1. This CDR3 has 14 residues. CDR1 and CDR2 (germline): DFQATT, SNEGSKA (reference sequence). Germline trimming cut 4 bases from V and 3 bases from J; bases unmatched to any gene: 8. The CDR3 loop reads CSAKDRRGDYGYTF. The DNA for the CDR3 is TGCAGTGCTAAGGACAGGAGGGGTGACTATGGCTACACCTTC.

This clonotype was seen a handful of times. The chain combines TRBV20-1 with TRBJ1-5; 9 bases agree with TRBD1. The length of the CDR3 is 15 residues. With V trimmed by 1 base and J by 6 bases, 7 bases remained unmatched. Germline values: CDR1 DFQATT, CDR2 SNEGSKA (reference sequence). Here the CDR3 DNA reads TGCAGTGCTAGAGGGGGACAGGGTCAAGGTCAGCCCCAGCATTTT. This sequence encodes CSARGGQGQGQPQHF.

The chain uses TRBV12-3 or TRBV12-4 and TRBJ1-4, with D perhaps matching TRBD1 (5 bases). This CDR3 has 14 amino acids. V gave up 6 bases and J gave up 0 bases, with 8 bases separating them. The CDR3 sequence is CASRQTATNEKLFF. DNA of the CDR3: TGTGCCAGCAGGCAGACAGCAACTAATGAAAAACTGTTTTTT.

This clonotype was counted a few times. The chain couples TRBV11-2 to TRBJ2-7; unclear D gene. Trimming shortened V by 3 bases and J by 2 bases, and 17 bases separated the two germline ends. This CDR3 contains 16 residues. The germline gives CDR1 SGHAT, CDR2 FQNNGV. CDR3 coding DNA: TGTGCCAGCAGCTTCGGTTACTCCACGGTTACCTACGAGCAGTACTTC. Protein: CASSFGYSTVTYEQYF.

This clonotype appeared many times. The genes are TRBV29-1 and TRBJ1-5; D unresolved. The germline V gene has CDR1 SQVTM and CDR2 ANQGSEA. Deletions cut 4 bases from V and 9 bases from J, with 16 bases between. CDR3 length equals 13 residues. The CDR3 protein is CSVADSSPGPQHF. The DNA of the CDR3 is TGCAGCGTTGCGGATTCCAGTCCCGGGCCCCAGCATTTT.

The J gene is TRBJ2-3, the V gene TRBV7-9; D unresolved. This CDR3 is 16 amino acids long. Looked up from germline, CDR1 is SEHNR and CDR2 is FQNEAQ (reference sequence). V lost 6 bases and J 4 bases, leaving 20 bases between the germline ends. CDR3 DNA: TGTGCCAGCAGGTCGCCGCGGAATCTTGCCCCAGATACGCAGTATTTT. This codes for CASRSPRNLAPDTQYF.

This clonotype was counted many times. This chain joins TRBV12-3 or TRBV12-4 and TRBJ1-6; D remains ambiguous. Trimming took 3 bases from V and 10 from J, leaving 13 bases between them. The CDR3 sequence is 14 residues long. Here the CDR3 reads CASSLTPFGSPLHF. DNA for the CDR3: TGTGCCAGCAGTTTGACACCCTTCGGATCACCCCTCCACTTT.

V usage is TRBV20-1 and J usage is TRBJ2-1, with D perhaps matching TRBD1 (6 bases). The CDR3 extends over 11 amino acids. Germline V lookup: CDR1 DFQATT, CDR2 SNEGSKA (reference sequence). V lost 6 bases to trimming and J lost 13 bases, with 16 bases between them. The CDR3 nucleotides are TGCAGTGCCGGGTTACTGACAGGCCAGTTCTTC. Amino acid sequence: CSAGLLTGQFF.

The V and J genes are TRBV29-1 and TRBJ1-1; TRBD1 is a possible D gene (6 bases). The germline V gene has CDR1 SQVTM and CDR2 ANQGSEA. This CDR3 has 13 residues. Trimming left V 8 bases short and J 2 bases short, with 15 bases between. Here the CDR3 reads CSPTGGLNTEAFF. The DNA for the CDR3 is TGCAGCCCCACTGGGGGCTTAAACACTGAAGCTTTCTTT.

This clonotype appeared a few times. V and J are TRBV9 and TRBJ2-5, with D perhaps matching TRBD2 (6 bases). This CDR3 is built from 15 residues. Germline loops: CDR1 SGDLS, CDR2 YYNGEE. The V end lost 4 bases, the J end lost 2 bases, and 15 bases lay between the germline ends. For the CDR3, the DNA is TGTGCCAGCAGCAAAACCGGGACTCTTCAAGAGACCCAGTACTTC. Translated, it gives CASSKTGTLQETQYF. Filled out from reference TRBV9 and TRBJ2-5, the complete variable domain reads DSGVTQTPKHLITATGQRVTLRCSPRSGDLSVYWYQQSLDQGLQFLIQYYNGEERAKGNILERFSAQQFPDLHSELNLSSLELGDSALYFCASSKTGTLQETQYFGPGTRLLVL.

This chain connects TRBV20-1 to TRBJ2-3; D is perhaps TRBD2 (6 bases). CDR3 length equals 13 residues. Germline V gives CDR1 DFQATT, CDR2 SNEGSKA (reference sequence). V was clipped by 6 bases and J by 10 bases, with 20 bases between them. The chain's CDR3 is CSANPRAPGAQYF. CDR3 sequence (DNA): TGCAGTGCCAACCCCAGAGCACCGGGGGCGCAGTATTTT.

The V gene is TRBV4-1, the J gene TRBJ2-3; 7 bases are shared with TRBD2. There are 17 residues in the CDR3. V gave up 7 bases and J gave up 3 bases; unmatched junction bases: 16. CDR1 MGHRA and CDR2 YSYEKL come from the germline V gene. CDR3 in amino acids: CASKPIGGGSWTDTQYF. The CDR3 coding sequence is TGCGCCAGCAAGCCGATTGGGGGGGGAAGTTGGACAGATACGCAGTATTTT.

This clonotype was detected a few times. The rearrangement links TRBV5-5 to TRBJ2-4; 7 bases are a match to TRBD1. The CDR3 spans 13 residues. The V segment lost 2 bases and the J segment 13 bases; nucleotides outside the gene matches: 9. Germline V gene sequence: CDR1 SGHKS, CDR2 YYEKEE (reference sequence). The CDR3 DNA follows: TGTGCCAGCAGCTTTCGGACAGGTAGTGAGCAGTACTTC. It codes for CASSFRTGSEQYF.

This rearrangement joins TRBV20-1 to TRBJ2-4; a possible D gene is TRBD1 (5 bases). The J call may be faulty, since TRBJ2-5 better matches the DNA end. CDR3 length equals 12 residues. Germline CDR1 DFQATT, CDR2 SNEGSKA (reference sequence). Here the CDR3 reads CSPACQGGTQYF. For the CDR3, the DNA is TGCAGTCCAGCGTGCCAGGGTGGGACCCAGTACTTC.

On this clonotype: An end of the junction differs from the germline gene, which may be a read error. V gene TRBV4-1 combines with J gene TRBJ2-5; the match to TRBD2 covers 10 bases. The CDR3 covers 14 residues. Germline CDR1 reads MGHRA; CDR2 reads YSYEKL. Written as DNA, the CDR3 is TGCGCCAACAGCCAAGCGGGAGGGGAAGAGACCCAGTACTTC. Translation: CANSQAGGEETQYF.

V is TRBV12-3 or TRBV12-4 and J is TRBJ1-6, with D possibly being TRBD1 (5 bases). V was shortened by 6 bases and J by 8 bases, with 14 bases between the two germline ends. There are 14 residues in the CDR3. DNA of the CDR3: TGTGCCAGCAGCCGGGACCCTCGGGATTCACCCCTCCACTTT. Amino acid sequence: CASSRDPRDSPLHF.

The chain employs TRBV27 and TRBJ2-2, with D possibly matching TRBD1 (6 bases). V was cut by 2 bases and J by 2 bases, with 15 bases left in between. Germline CDR1 reads MNHEY; CDR2 reads SMNVEV (reference sequence). CDR3 length: 17 residues. The DNA of the CDR3 is TGTGCCAGCAGTTTACGATGGGGGCAGTTAAACACCGGGGAGCTGTTTTTT. Protein: CASSLRWGQLNTGELFF.

The chain recombines TRBV6-1 with TRBJ2-7; D remains ambiguous. Germline values: CDR1 MNHNS, CDR2 SASEGT. The CDR3 has 13 residues. The CDR3, as DNA: TGTAACACTGCTCTTGGGTCTTCCTACGAGCAGTACTTC. It is translated as CNTALGSSYEQYF.

This clonotype came up a few times. The chain links TRBV27 to TRBJ2-2; 10 bases map to TRBD2. CDR1 is MNHEY and CDR2 is SMNVEV in the germline V gene (reference sequence). After removal of 2 bases from V and 5 bases from J, the junction contained 5 bases not matched to a gene. The CDR3 runs 16 residues. The CDR3: CASSLGLAGATGELFF. The CDR3 region has the DNA TGTGCCAGCAGTTTAGGGCTAGCGGGAGCAACCGGGGAGCTGTTTTTT.

This clonotype was counted only a few times. This chain links TRBV11-3 with TRBJ2-5, with 7 bases matching TRBD2. With the DNA end fitting TRBJ2-7 better, the J assignment may be wrong. Germline loops: CDR1 SGHNT, CDR2 YENEEA. This CDR3 is 13 amino acids long. CDR3 sequence reads: CASTRDSGGEQYF. The CDR3 DNA sequence: TGTGCCAGCACGCGGGACTCGGGAGGCGAGCAGTACTTC.